Listed below are T cell receptor beta chains from one sample, sequenced in a study of read filtering for tumor transcriptome and immune sequencing. TCRdb re-called the reads through MiXCR, storing one row per CDR3 protein. The sample has about 46,000 distinct CDR3 sequences, around 20% seen once. Sequencing was done on a sample of a population of CD138-negative cells sorted from bone marrow. These receptors all stem from a donor aged 40 or over with multiple myeloma. Both conserved end residues are part of each CDR3. Each record gives: clone size, V gene, J gene, D gene, CDR3 protein, CDR3 DNA. The D gene is left open where the match is weak. Only some rows state a clone size, as once, few, many or a class for expanded clones.

NA	TRBV12-3/TRBV12-4	TRBJ2-1	NA	CASTGGPNNNEQFF	TGTGCCAGCACCGGCGGACCTAACAACAATGAGCAGTTCTTC
many	TRBV6-2/TRBV6-3	TRBJ1-2	NA	CASTETLNNYGYTF	TGTGCCAGCACCGAGACACTTAACAACTATGGCTACACCTTC
many	TRBV14	TRBJ1-2	TRBD1	CASSQEAMTGAYGYTF	TGTGCCAGCAGCCAAGAAGCCATGACAGGGGCCTATGGCTACACCTTC
few	TRBV29-1	TRBJ2-7	NA	CSVEIETYEQYF	TGCAGCGTTGAGATCGAGACCTACGAGCAGTACTTC
once	TRBV12-3/TRBV12-4	TRBJ2-1	TRBD2	CANSLGASGNEQFF	TGTGCCAACAGTTTAGGGGCTAGCGGCAATGAGCAGTTCTTC
few	TRBV6-1	TRBJ2-2	NA	CASSEGGAHTGELFF	TGTGCCAGCAGTGAAGGAGGGGCGCACACCGGGGAGCTGTTTTTT
many	TRBV28	TRBJ1-6	NA	CASSLSQDIRSSPLHF	TGTGCCAGCAGTCTCTCGCAGGACATCCGATCTTCACCCCTCCACTTT
many	TRBV12-3/TRBV12-4	TRBJ2-7	TRBD2	CASSSSGPSSYEQYF	TGTGCCAGCAGTTCTAGCGGGCCCAGCTCCTACGAGCAGTACTTC
many	TRBV18	TRBJ2-5	NA	CASSPGAETQYF	TGTGCCAGCTCTCCGGGAGCAGAGACCCAGTACTTC
medium-sized	TRBV5-1	TRBJ2-1	TRBD2	CASSLTSGFNEQFF	TGCGCCAGCAGCTTGACTAGCGGATTCAATGAGCAGTTCTTC
few	TRBV9	TRBJ1-1	TRBD1	CASSSTNRGDTEAFF	TGTGCCAGCAGCAGCACCAACAGGGGCGACACTGAAGCTTTCTTT
few	TRBV25-1	TRBJ1-1	NA	CASLPRENTEAFF	TGTGCCAGCCTCCCCAGGGAGAACACTGAAGCTTTCTTT
many	TRBV4-1	TRBJ2-6	NA	CASSRSGFGANVLTF	TGCGCCAGCAGCCGGTCCGGGTTTGGGGCCAACGTCCTGACTTTC
many	TRBV20-1	TRBJ2-1	NA	CSARAAGDPLTDEQFF	TGCAGTGCTAGAGCGGCGGGCGACCCCCTCACCGATGAGCAGTTCTTC
many	TRBV20-1	TRBJ2-3	NA	CSARDWRESGDTQYF	TGCAGTGCTAGAGATTGGAGGGAGAGTGGAGATACGCAGTATTTT
few	TRBV7-8	TRBJ2-5	TRBD2	CASSLLAGVFQETQYF	TGTGCCAGCAGCTTATTAGCGGGAGTGTTCCAAGAGACCCAGTACTTC
NA	TRBV5-1	TRBJ1-4	TRBD1	CAGSIQGASAEKLFF	TGCGCCGGCAGCATACAGGGGGCCTCGGCTGAAAAACTGTTTTTT
many	TRBV5-1	TRBJ2-7	NA	CASSPDGISYEQYF	TGCGCCAGCAGCCCTGACGGTATCTCCTACGAGCAGTACTTC
many	TRBV11-1	TRBJ2-1	TRBD2	CASSLARLAREQFF	TGTGCCAGCAGCTTAGCGCGACTAGCCCGTGAGCAGTTCTTC
few	TRBV30	TRBJ2-1	NA	CAWSRGRSSYNEQFF	TGTGCCTGGAGCCGGGGCAGGAGCTCCTACAATGAGCAGTTCTTC
many	TRBV5-5	TRBJ2-2	NA	CASSKGPQSTNTGELFF	TGTGCCAGCAGCAAAGGACCGCAGAGCACGAACACCGGGGAGCTGTTTTTT
many	TRBV28	TRBJ2-7	NA	CASSRTNRPTYEQYF	TGTGCCAGCAGCCGGACGAACCGCCCTACCTACGAGCAGTACTTC
many	TRBV4-1	TRBJ2-5	TRBD2	CASSQEGGLAGRETQYF	TGCGCCAGCAGCCAAGAAGGGGGACTAGCGGGAAGAGAGACCCAGTACTTC
many	TRBV9	TRBJ2-3	NA	CASSVEGATDTQYF	TGTGCCAGCAGCGTCGAGGGTGCCACAGATACGCAGTATTTT
many	TRBV5-1	TRBJ2-1	TRBD1	CASSWTGHEQFF	TGCGCCAGCAGCTGGACAGGGCATGAGCAGTTCTTC
NA	TRBV19	TRBJ2-7	TRBD1	CASSMTGAGYEQYF	TGTGCCAGTAGTATGACAGGGGCCGGCTACGAGCAGTACTTC
many	TRBV6-6	TRBJ2-5	TRBD2	CASSSSLRLAGETQYF	TGTGCCAGCAGCAGCTCTTTGAGGCTAGCGGGAGAGACCCAGTACTTC
many	TRBV7-9	TRBJ2-7	NA	CASSLGSVSSYEQYF	TGTGCCAGCAGCTTAGGTAGCGTTAGCTCCTACGAGCAGTACTTC
many	TRBV28	TRBJ2-1	NA	CASSSPDMREQFF	TGTGCCAGCAGTTCCCCTGACATGAGAGAGCAGTTCTTC
medium-sized	TRBV19	TRBJ2-1	NA	CATRGWDGADEQFF	TGTGCCACTAGGGGTTGGGACGGTGCGGATGAGCAGTTCTTC
many	TRBV2	TRBJ1-2	NA	CASTTLLGYGYTF	TGTGCCAGCACTACTCTTTTAGGATATGGCTACACCTTC
many	TRBV7-2	TRBJ2-2	NA	CASSMWDPGELFF	TGTGCCAGCAGCATGTGGGACCCCGGGGAGCTGTTTTTT
many	TRBV29-1	TRBJ1-1	NA	CSVEDSEGLSTEAFF	TGCAGCGTTGAAGATAGTGAGGGGTTGAGCACTGAAGCTTTCTTT
many	TRBV20-1	TRBJ2-1	NA	CSARGVTSQYNEQFF	TGCAGTGCTAGAGGGGTAACTAGTCAGTACAATGAGCAGTTCTTC
NA	TRBV29-1	TRBJ2-1	TRBD2	CSVEGGLAGENNEQFF	TGCAGCGTTGAAGGGGGACTAGCGGGAGAGAACAATGAGCAGTTCTTC
NA	TRBV5-1	TRBJ2-3	NA	CASSLRRGTDTQYF	TGCGCCAGCAGCTTAAGAAGGGGCACAGATACGCAGTATTTT
NA	TRBV11-2	TRBJ2-3	NA	CVSSSWTETDTQYF	TGTGTCAGCAGCTCCTGGACAGAAACAGATACGCAGTATTTT